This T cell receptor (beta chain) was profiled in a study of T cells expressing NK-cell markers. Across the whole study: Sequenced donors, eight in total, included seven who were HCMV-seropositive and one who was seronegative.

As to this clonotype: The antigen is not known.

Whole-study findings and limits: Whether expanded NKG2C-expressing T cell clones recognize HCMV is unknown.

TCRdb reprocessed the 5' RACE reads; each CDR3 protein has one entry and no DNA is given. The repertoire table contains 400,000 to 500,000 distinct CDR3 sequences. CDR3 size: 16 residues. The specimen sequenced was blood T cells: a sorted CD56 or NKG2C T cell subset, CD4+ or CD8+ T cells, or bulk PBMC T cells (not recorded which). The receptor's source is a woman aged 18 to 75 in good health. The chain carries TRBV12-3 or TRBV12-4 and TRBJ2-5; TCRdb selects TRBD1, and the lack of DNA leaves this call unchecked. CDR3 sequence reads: CASSLGQGADQETQYF.